This T cell receptor (beta chain) was captured by sequencing in a study of OX40 agonist ivuxolimab in advanced cancers. About the study: Dose-escalation subjects each had hepatocellular carcinoma, melanoma, renal cell or head and neck cancer. Mean age approximately 61 years, range about 20 to 90; around 80% male. Study-level points and caveats: The 0.1-3.0 mg/kg partial responders had among the lowest clonal expansion.

A note on this clone: Its antigen is undetermined.

The data were produced by immunoSEQ multiplex PCR, yet TCRdb's version contains in-frame clones alone and is incomplete. Of 15,000 to 20,000 clones in the sample, more than 85% were seen once. Germline V lookup: CDR1 MNHEY, CDR2 SMNVEV (reference sequence). Trimming shortened V by 0 bases and J by 1 base, and 6 bases separated the two germline ends. CDR3 length: 14 residues. The source of this sequence is an adult with an advanced solid tumor such as melanoma, head and neck, liver or kidney cancer. The chain recombines TRBV27 with TRBJ1-1; D call uncertain. Specimen: CD4+ or CD8+ T cells sorted from blood, collected in a trial of the OX40 agonist ivuxolimab. CDR3 nucleotide sequence: TGTGCCAGCAGTTTATCCGCGGGGAACACTGAAGCTTTCTTT. It is translated as CASSLSAGNTEAFF.